This TCR beta chain was retrieved from a study of blood T cell repertoires in COVID-19. Study in general: The analysed material was cDNA or gDNA that came from T cells, B-cell-depleted T cells, or PBMCs.

This clone was observed a few times. Produced via immunoSEQ multiplex PCR; TCRdb's table is partial and in-frame only. The sample includes some 260,000 clones, around nine tenths seen only once; the top ten take about a tenth. Germline lookup yields CDR1 ENHRY and CDR2 SYGVKD. V was trimmed by 3 bases and J by 8 bases, leaving 13 bases between them. The CDR3 has 14 residues. Patients from Seattle were sampled longitudinally, starting during active infection. The clonotype originates from a woman between 65 and 79 years old with COVID-19, enrolled during active disease. Material for sequencing was peripheral blood. This chain links TRBV10-3 with TRBJ1-4; D ambiguous. DNA for the CDR3: TGTGCCATCAGTGACCCTACGAGGAGCGAAAAACTGTTTTTT. It codes for CAISDPTRSEKLFF.